What follows are 26 T cell receptor beta chains derived from one specimen sequenced in a study of control samples from healthy donors and cancer patients. Produced via immunoSEQ multiplex PCR; TCRdb's table is partial and in-frame only. The sample has 150,000 to 200,000 clones, around 93% seen once. The specimen was blood. Source of these receptors: a man aged 18 to 35 in good health.

This clone was recorded a few times. The rearrangement uses TRBV2 and TRBJ1-5; D gene ambiguous. This CDR3 comprises 13 residues. The germline gives CDR1 SNHLY, CDR2 FYNNEI. The V gene lost 7 bases and the J gene lost 6 bases, with 13 bases spanning the gap. CDR3 nucleotide sequence: TGTGCCAGCACTGTCGAGGGAAGTCAGCCCCAGCATTTT. This gives the protein CASTVEGSQPQHF.

This sequence joins TRBV18 and TRBJ1-2, with a weak D call TRBD1 (5 bases). CDR3 length: 16 residues. With 3 bases removed from V and 3 bases from J, the gap between germline ends came to 17 bases. Germline CDR1 and CDR2: KGHSH and LQKENI. In DNA, the CDR3 is TGTGCCAGCTCACCGCTGGCCGAGGGGAGGTACTATGGCTACACCTTC. Residues: CASSPLAEGRYYGYTF.

The gene calls are TRBV5-1 and TRBJ2-1, with TRBD2 as a possible D gene (7 bases). The germline gives CDR1 SGHRS, CDR2 YFSETQ. V shed 2 bases and J shed 5 bases, with 17 bases lying between them. The CDR3 contains 16 residues. This CDR3 is CASSLKPRGANNEQFF. The CDR3 DNA reads as TGCGCCAGCAGCTTAAAGCCTCGGGGGGCAAACAATGAGCAGTTCTTC.

The chain couples TRBV5-6 to TRBJ1-5; 9 bases fit TRBD1. The CDR3 has 16 residues. In germline, CDR1 is SGHDT, CDR2 YYEEEE. V gave up 3 bases and J gave up 4 bases; unmatched junction bases: 8. CDR3 bases: TGTGCCAGCAGCTGGAAACAGGGGGCGATGAATCAGCCCCAGCATTTT. Protein sequence: CASSWKQGAMNQPQHF.

In this sample, this clone turned up a few times. The chain joins TRBV4-2 to TRBJ2-4; TRBD2 aligns across 12 bases. With V trimmed by 4 bases and J by 2 bases, 6 bases remained unmatched. The CDR3 consists of 17 residues. Looked up from germline, CDR1 is LGHNA and CDR2 is YNFKEQ. CDR3 region: CASSPRLAGATKNIQYF. In DNA form, the CDR3 reads TGTGCCAGCAGCCCACGACTAGCGGGGGCTACCAAAAACATTCAGTACTTC.

The chain uses TRBV9 and TRBJ1-1; D remains ambiguous. Germline CDR1 reads SGDLS; CDR2 reads YYNGEE. The CDR3 is made up of 13 amino acids. Trimming cost V 0 bases and J 4 bases, with 7 bases left between them. CDR3 amino acids: CASSVGYGTEAFF. The DNA of the CDR3 is TGTGCCAGCAGCGTAGGGTACGGCACTGAAGCTTTCTTT.

The rearrangement joins TRBV28 to TRBJ2-7, with D possibly TRBD1 on 5 matching bases. From germline, CDR1 is MDHEN and CDR2 SYDVKM. V was clipped by 3 bases and J by 5 bases, with 11 bases between them. This CDR3 region has 13 residues. The CDR3 DNA sequence: TGTGCCAGCAGTTTTGTGGGGCGAAACGAGCAGTACTTC. This translates into CASSFVGRNEQYF.

The rearrangement joins TRBV4-2 to TRBJ1-3; no clear D. The V end lost 4 bases, the J end lost 4 bases, and 20 bases lay between the germline ends. Germline V gene sequence: CDR1 LGHNA, CDR2 YNFKEQ. This CDR3 spans 17 amino acids. CDR3: CASSRPRPGEDGNTIYF. The CDR3 DNA sequence: TGTGCCAGCAGCCGACCGAGGCCCGGGGAAGACGGAAACACCATATATTTT.

The chain links TRBV5-8 to TRBJ1-6, with D perhaps TRBD1 (5 bases). The CDR3 loop spans 16 amino acids. Germline-derived CDR1 and CDR2 are SGHTS and YDEGEE. V gave up 3 bases and J gave up 5 bases, with 15 bases separating them. DNA of the CDR3: TGTGCCAGCAGCTGGAACCGACAGTCAAATAATTCACCCCTCCACTTT. It yields the protein CASSWNRQSNNSPLHF.

This clone occurred once. The chain recombines TRBV6-6 with TRBJ2-5; D call uncertain. CDR3 length: 14 residues. V lost 2 bases and J 2 bases, leaving 9 bases between the germline ends. The germline CDR1 and CDR2 sequences are MNHNY and SVGAGI (reference sequence). CDR3 sequence: CASSYGQAQETQYF. As DNA, the CDR3 is TGTGCCAGCAGTTACGGGCAGGCGCAAGAGACCCAGTACTTC.

The chain employs TRBV2 and TRBJ1-1; a possible D gene is TRBD1 (6 bases). The CDR3 sequence is 22 residues long. In germline, CDR1 is SNHLY, CDR2 FYNNEI. Trimming removed 8 bases from V and 0 bases from J, with 37 bases in between. The CDR3 protein is CASSKTLPRRTAAAQMNTEAFF. The CDR3 bases are TGTGCCAGCTCGAAGACCCTCCCGAGGAGGACAGCGGCAGCCCAAATGAACACTGAAGCTTTCTTT. Using reference TRBV2 and TRBJ1-1 for the parts outside the CDR3, the full variable domain is EPEVTQTPSHQVTQMGQEVILRCVPISNHLYFYWYRQILGQKVEFLVSFYNNEISEKSEIFDDQFSVERPDGSNFTLKIRSTKLEDSAMYFCASSKTLPRRTAAAQMNTEAFFGQGTRLTVV.

This clone was seen once. V and J are TRBV5-4 and TRBJ2-2, with 8 bases lining up with TRBD1. CDR1 is SGHNT, CDR2 YYREEE, per germline (reference sequence). This CDR3 has 17 residues. Trimming took 4 bases from V and 14 from J; bases not matched to a gene: 22. The CDR3 loop is CASSTHGQGKSSETLFF. Written as DNA, the CDR3 is TGTGCCAGCAGCACCCACGGACAGGGAAAGTCTAGCGAGACCCTGTTTTTT.

The rearrangement links TRBV19 to TRBJ2-6; 7 bases map to TRBD1. CDR3 length: 18 amino acids. Germline V CDR1 and CDR2: LNHDA, SQIVND (reference sequence). V lost 0 bases and J lost 2; bases outside the gene matches: 7. The chain's CDR3 is CASSIDGQGVTGANVLTF. As DNA, the CDR3 is TGTGCCAGTAGTATAGATGGGCAGGGGGTAACTGGGGCCAACGTCCTGACTTTC.

This chain connects TRBV7-8 to TRBJ1-1, with a tentative D call TRBD1 (6 bases). V lost 5 bases, J lost 1 base, and 14 bases lay in between. The CDR3 sequence is 15 residues long. Germline CDR1 and CDR2: SGHVS and FQNEAQ. The DNA of the CDR3 is TGTGCCAGCAGCCTAGGAGGGGGGTGGAACACTGAAGCTTTCTTT. This codes for CASSLGGGWNTEAFF.

The V gene is TRBV10-1, the J gene TRBJ2-2; D gene unclear. Germline values: CDR1 WNHNN, CDR2 SYGVQD (reference sequence). The V end was cut by 2 bases, the J end by 1 base, with 2 bases between. There are 13 residues in the CDR3. The CDR3 spells CASSERNTGELFF. The CDR3 region has the DNA TGCGCCAGCAGTGAGAGGAACACCGGGGAGCTGTTTTTT.

The gene calls are TRBV29-1 and TRBJ2-5, with D tentatively TRBD1 or TRBD2 (5 bases each). CDR1 SQVTM and CDR2 ANQGSEA come from the germline V gene. The V and J ends lost 4 bases and 5 bases respectively, with 14 bases between them. CDR3 length: 13 amino acids. The CDR3 loop is CSVVRGAKETQYF. The CDR3 DNA sequence: TGCAGCGTTGTGAGGGGCGCGAAGGAGACCCAGTACTTC.

The chain links TRBV24-1 to TRBJ2-3; D is unclear. The CDR3 extends over 13 amino acids. Looked up from germline, CDR1 is KGHDR and CDR2 is SFDVKD. The V end lost 4 bases, the J end lost 10 bases, and 14 bases lay between the germline ends. Written as DNA, the CDR3 is TGTGCCACCAGTGAGCCTTCGAGGTCGCCGCAGTATTTT. This translates into CATSEPSRSPQYF.

The CDR3 loop reads CASSGRDGTQETQYF. The CDR3 DNA sequence: TGCGCCAGCAGCGGGAGGGACGGGACTCAAGAGACCCAGTACTTC. This chain links TRBV5-1 with TRBJ2-5, with 7 bases aligning to TRBD2. The CDR3 consists of 15 residues. The germline CDR1 and CDR2 sequences are SGHRS and YFSETQ. Trimming at V came to 4 bases and at J to 2 bases, leaving 8 bases not matched to a gene.

This clone has just one count. The V call is TRBV28, the J call TRBJ1-4; perhaps TRBD1 as D (6 bases). Germline V CDR1 and CDR2: MDHEN, SYDVKM. The CDR3 spans 12 residues. Trimming pared 9 bases from V and 8 bases from J, leaving 13 bases between. The CDR3 is CASGQNLEKLFF. The CDR3 bases are TGTGCCAGTGGACAGAACCTCGAAAAACTGTTTTTT.

This rearrangement joins TRBV4-1 to TRBJ1-6, with D maybe TRBD1 (5 bases). This CDR3 comprises 14 residues. Germline assignment: CDR1 MGHRA and CDR2 YSYEKL. Trimming removed 6 bases at V and 7 bases at J, with 13 bases between. For the CDR3, the DNA is TGCGCCAGCAGTCTAGGGACTCTGAATTCACCCCTCCACTTT. Protein product: CASSLGTLNSPLHF.

V and J are TRBV11-2 and TRBJ2-3, with a weak D call TRBD1 (5 bases). Germline V gene data show CDR1 as SGHAT and CDR2 as FQNNGV. The V end lost 5 bases, the J end lost 0 bases, and 18 bases lay between the germline ends. The CDR3 is 17 residues long. Written as DNA, the CDR3 is TGTGCCAGCAGCCGCCGACAGAAAATAGAGAGCACAGATACGCAGTATTTT. It translates to CASSRRQKIESTDTQYF.

The chain is built from TRBV30 and TRBJ1-4, with TRBD1 matching 10 bases. V trimming: 5 bases; J trimming: 8 bases; junction bases outside the gene matches: 14. Germline V gene data show CDR1 as GTSNPN and CDR2 as SVGIG (reference sequence). This CDR3 is 16 amino acids long. CDR3: CAWGVNPGTGEEKLFF. CDR3 sequence (DNA): TGTGCCTGGGGGGTAAACCCTGGGACAGGGGAAGAAAAACTGTTTTTT.

This chain links TRBV5-1 with TRBJ2-3; 9 bases agree with TRBD1. The V segment lost 4 bases and the J segment 5 bases; nucleotides outside the gene matches: 5. CDR1 is SGHRS, CDR2 YFSETQ, per germline. The CDR3 has 14 amino acids. The CDR3 DNA is TGCGCCAGCAGCCGGGACAGGGCAGGAGATACGCAGTATTTT. It yields the protein CASSRDRAGDTQYF.

This chain connects TRBV5-8 to TRBJ1-1, with D perhaps matching TRBD1 (6 bases). There are 14 residues in the CDR3. Germline V CDR1 and CDR2: SGHTS, YDEGEE. Deletions cut 4 bases from V and 1 base from J, with 11 bases between. CDR3 nucleotide sequence: TGTGCCAGCAGCGTACAGGGCCCGAACACTGAAGCTTTCTTT. Its translation is CASSVQGPNTEAFF.

This chain connects TRBV3-1 (or the pseudogene TRBV3-2) to TRBJ1-2; 7 nucleotides match TRBD1. The CDR3 consists of 15 residues. CDR1 LGHDT and CDR2 YNNKEL come from the germline V gene (reference sequence). The ends lost 1 base at V and 2 bases at J; junction bases unmatched: 4. CDR3 sequence reads: CASSQVGTVNYGYTF. In DNA form, the CDR3 reads TGTGCCAGCAGCCAAGTAGGGACAGTGAACTATGGCTACACCTTC.

The rearrangement uses TRBV25-1 and TRBJ1-6; 8 bases are shared with TRBD1. Germline lookup yields CDR1 MGHDK and CDR2 SYGVNS. V trimming: 3 bases; J trimming: 9 bases; junction bases outside the gene matches: 7. This CDR3 has 15 residues. CDR3 in amino acids: CASSDIQGVSSPLHF. DNA of the CDR3: TGTGCCAGCAGTGATATACAGGGGGTGAGTTCACCCCTCCACTTT.